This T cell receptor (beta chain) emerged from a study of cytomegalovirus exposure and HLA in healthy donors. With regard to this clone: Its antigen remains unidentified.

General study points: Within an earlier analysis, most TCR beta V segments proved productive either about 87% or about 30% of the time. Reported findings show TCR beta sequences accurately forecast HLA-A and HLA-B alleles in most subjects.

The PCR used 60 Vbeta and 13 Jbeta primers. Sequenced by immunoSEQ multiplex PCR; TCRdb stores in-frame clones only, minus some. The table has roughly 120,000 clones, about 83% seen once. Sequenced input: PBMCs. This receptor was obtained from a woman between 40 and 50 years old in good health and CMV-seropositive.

The CDR3 protein is CASSQTRDQETQYF. Written as DNA, the CDR3 is TGTGCCAGCAGCCAAACTAGAGACCAAGAGACCCAGTACTTC. The V and J genes are TRBV11-3 and TRBJ2-5, with a tentative D call TRBD2 (5 bases). CDR1 and CDR2 (germline): SGHNT, YENEEA. The CDR3 sequence is 14 residues long. Trimming cost V 5 bases and J 0 bases, with 10 bases left between them.